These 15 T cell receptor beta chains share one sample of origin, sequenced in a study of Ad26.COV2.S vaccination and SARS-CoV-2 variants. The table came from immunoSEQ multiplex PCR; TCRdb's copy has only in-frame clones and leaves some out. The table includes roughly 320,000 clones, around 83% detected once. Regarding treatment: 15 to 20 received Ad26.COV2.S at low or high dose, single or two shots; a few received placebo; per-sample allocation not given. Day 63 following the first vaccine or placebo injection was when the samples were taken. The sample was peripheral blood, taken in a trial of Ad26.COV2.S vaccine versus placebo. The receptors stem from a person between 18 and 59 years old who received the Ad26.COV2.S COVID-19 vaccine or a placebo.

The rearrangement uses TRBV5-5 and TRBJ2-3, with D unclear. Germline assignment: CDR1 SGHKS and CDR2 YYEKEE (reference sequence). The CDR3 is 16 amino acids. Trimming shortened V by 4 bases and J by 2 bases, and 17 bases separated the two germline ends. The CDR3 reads CASSMKQPSITDTQYF. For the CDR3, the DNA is TGTGCCAGCAGCATGAAACAGCCCTCTATCACAGATACGCAGTATTTT.

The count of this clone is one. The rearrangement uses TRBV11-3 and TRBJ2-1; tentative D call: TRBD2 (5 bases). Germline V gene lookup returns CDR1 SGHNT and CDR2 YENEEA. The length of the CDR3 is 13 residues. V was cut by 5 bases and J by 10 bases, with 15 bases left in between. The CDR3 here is CASSPTVTGEQFF. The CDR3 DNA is TGTGCCAGCAGCCCTACCGTGACGGGGGAGCAGTTCTTC.

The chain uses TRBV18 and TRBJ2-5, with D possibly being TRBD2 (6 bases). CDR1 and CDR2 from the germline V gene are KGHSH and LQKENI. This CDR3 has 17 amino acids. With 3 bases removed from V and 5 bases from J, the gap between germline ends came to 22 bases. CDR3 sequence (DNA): TGTGCCAGCTCACCGAGGGGAGCGGAGGGCACCGGGGAGACCCAGTACTTC. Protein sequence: CASSPRGAEGTGETQYF.

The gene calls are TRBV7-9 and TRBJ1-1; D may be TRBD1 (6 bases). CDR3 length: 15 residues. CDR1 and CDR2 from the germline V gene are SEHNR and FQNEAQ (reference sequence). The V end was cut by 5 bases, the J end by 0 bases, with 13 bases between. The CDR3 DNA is TGTGCCAGCAGCCCCCGTGGACAGCTGAACACTGAAGCTTTCTTT. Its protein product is CASSPRGQLNTEAFF.

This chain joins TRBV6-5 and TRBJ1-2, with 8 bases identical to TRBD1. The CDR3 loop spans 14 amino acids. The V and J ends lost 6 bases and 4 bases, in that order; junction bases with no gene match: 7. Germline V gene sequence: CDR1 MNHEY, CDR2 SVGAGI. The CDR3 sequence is CASRTQGGTYGYTF. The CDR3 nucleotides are TGTGCCAGCAGGACACAGGGGGGGACCTATGGCTACACCTTC.

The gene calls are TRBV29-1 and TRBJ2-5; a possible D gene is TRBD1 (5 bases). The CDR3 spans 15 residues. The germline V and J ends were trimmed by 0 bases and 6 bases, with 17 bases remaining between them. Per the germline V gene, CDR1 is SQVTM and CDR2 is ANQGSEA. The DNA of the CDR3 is TGCAGCGTTGAAGAATCAAGGGGTGGTTGGCAGACCCAGTACTTC. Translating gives CSVEESRGGWQTQYF.

CDR3 DNA: TGTGCCTGGAGATCGGGACAGGGGACTGAAAAACTGTTTTTT. Translated, it gives CAWRSGQGTEKLFF. The rearrangement links TRBV30 to TRBJ1-4; TRBD1 aligns across 10 bases. CDR1 and CDR2 from the germline V gene are GTSNPN and SVGIG (reference sequence). The CDR3 length is 14 residues. V was clipped by 3 bases and J by 7 bases; unmatched bases: 5. The entire variable domain, with the rest obtained from reference TRBV30 and TRBJ1-4, is as follows: SQTIHQWPATLVQPVGSPLSLECTVEGTSNPNLYWYRQAAGRGLQLLFYSVGIGQISSEVPQNLSASRPQDRQFILSSKKLLLSDSGFYLCAWRSGQGTEKLFFGSGTQLSVL.

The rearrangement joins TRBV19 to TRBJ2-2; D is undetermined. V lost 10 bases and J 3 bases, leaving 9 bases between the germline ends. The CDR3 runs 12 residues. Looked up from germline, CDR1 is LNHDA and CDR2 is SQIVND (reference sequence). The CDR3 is CATVTYTGELFF. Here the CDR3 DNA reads TGTGCCACCGTTACCTACACCGGGGAGCTGTTTTTT.

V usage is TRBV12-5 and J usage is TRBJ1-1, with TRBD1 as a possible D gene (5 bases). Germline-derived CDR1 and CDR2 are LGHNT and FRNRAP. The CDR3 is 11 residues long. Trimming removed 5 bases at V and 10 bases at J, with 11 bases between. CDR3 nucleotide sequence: TGTGCTAGTGGTACCGATCAGGGAGCTTTCTTT. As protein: CASGTDQGAFF.

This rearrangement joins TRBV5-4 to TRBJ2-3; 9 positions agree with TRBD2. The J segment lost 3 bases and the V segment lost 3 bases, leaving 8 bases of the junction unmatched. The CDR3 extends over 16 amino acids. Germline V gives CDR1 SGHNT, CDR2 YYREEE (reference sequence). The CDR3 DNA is TGTGCCAGCAGCTCCCCGCGGGGGGGCACGACAGATACGCAGTATTTT. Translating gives CASSSPRGGTTDTQYF.

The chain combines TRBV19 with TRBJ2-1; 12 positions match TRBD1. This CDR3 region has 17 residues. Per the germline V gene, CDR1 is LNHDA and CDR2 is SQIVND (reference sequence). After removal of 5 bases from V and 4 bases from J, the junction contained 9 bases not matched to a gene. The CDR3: CASSSGTGGIFYNEQFF. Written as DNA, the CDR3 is TGTGCCAGTAGTTCCGGGACAGGGGGCATTTTTTACAATGAGCAGTTCTTC.

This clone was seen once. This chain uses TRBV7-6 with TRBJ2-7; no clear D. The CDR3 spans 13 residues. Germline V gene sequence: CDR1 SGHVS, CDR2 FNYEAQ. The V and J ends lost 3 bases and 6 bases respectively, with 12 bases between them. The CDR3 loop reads CASSLDVRGEQYF. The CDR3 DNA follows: TGTGCCAGCAGCTTGGACGTCCGCGGCGAGCAGTACTTC.

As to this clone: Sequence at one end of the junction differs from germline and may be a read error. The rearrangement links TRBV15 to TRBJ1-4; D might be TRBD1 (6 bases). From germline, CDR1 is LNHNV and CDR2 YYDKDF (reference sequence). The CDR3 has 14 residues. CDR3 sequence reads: CATSRERGGAPGLF. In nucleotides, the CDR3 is TGTGCCACCAGCAGAGAGAGAGGGGGGGCTCCAGGCCTTTTT. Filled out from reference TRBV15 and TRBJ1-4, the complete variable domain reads DAMVIQNPRYQVTQFGKPVTLSCSQTLNHNVMYWYQQKSSQAPKLLFHYYDKDFNNEADTPDNFQSRRPNTSFCFLDIRSPGLGDTAMYLCATSRERGGAPGLFGSGTQLSVL.

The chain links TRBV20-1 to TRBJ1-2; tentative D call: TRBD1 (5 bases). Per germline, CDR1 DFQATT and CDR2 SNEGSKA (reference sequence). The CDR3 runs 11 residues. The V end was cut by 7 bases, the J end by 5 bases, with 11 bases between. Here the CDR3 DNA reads TGCAGTGTCAAAAGGGGTTATGGCTACACCTTC. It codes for CSVKRGYGYTF.

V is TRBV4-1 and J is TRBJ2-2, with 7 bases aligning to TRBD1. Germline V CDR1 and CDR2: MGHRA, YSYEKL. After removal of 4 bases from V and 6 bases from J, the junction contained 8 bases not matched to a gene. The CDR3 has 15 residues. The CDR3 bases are TGCGCCAGCAGCCCGGCCAGACAGGGCTCCGGGGAGCTGTTTTTT. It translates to CASSPARQGSGELFF.